A single T cell receptor (beta chain) is shown here with its context. The antigen remains undetermined. This CDR3 has 15 residues. Germline lookup yields CDR1 MNHNY and CDR2 SVGAGI (reference sequence). The V end was cut by 2 bases, the J end by 3 bases, with 11 bases between. Using immunoSEQ multiplex PCR, the repertoire was profiled, and TCRdb retains in-frame clones only, with some absent. The sample lists 9,500 to 15,000 clones; around 83% were seen once. Blood donors of median age around 60 years (range roughly 21-80), around 50% of them female, formed the healthy controls. The study pulled out CD4+ and CD8+ cells with positive magnetic bead selection and then checked their purity by flow cytometry. The data derive from a study of somatic mutations in cytotoxic T cells in rheumatoid arthritis. Study results and limitations: A rise in CD8+ clonality with age was seen in rheumatoid arthritis patients but not in healthy controls. In about an eighth of the roughly 65 patients, the largest CD8+ clone exceeded 20% of CD8+ cells.

Source material: CD8+ T cells sorted from blood. This sequence was found in a woman in her sixties in good health. The J gene is TRBJ2-1, the V gene TRBV6-6, with a weak D call TRBD2 (7 bases). In DNA form, the CDR3 reads TGTGCCAGCAGTTACGAGGGGGGGCTCTACAATGAGCAGTTCTTC. It yields the protein CASSYEGGLYNEQFF.